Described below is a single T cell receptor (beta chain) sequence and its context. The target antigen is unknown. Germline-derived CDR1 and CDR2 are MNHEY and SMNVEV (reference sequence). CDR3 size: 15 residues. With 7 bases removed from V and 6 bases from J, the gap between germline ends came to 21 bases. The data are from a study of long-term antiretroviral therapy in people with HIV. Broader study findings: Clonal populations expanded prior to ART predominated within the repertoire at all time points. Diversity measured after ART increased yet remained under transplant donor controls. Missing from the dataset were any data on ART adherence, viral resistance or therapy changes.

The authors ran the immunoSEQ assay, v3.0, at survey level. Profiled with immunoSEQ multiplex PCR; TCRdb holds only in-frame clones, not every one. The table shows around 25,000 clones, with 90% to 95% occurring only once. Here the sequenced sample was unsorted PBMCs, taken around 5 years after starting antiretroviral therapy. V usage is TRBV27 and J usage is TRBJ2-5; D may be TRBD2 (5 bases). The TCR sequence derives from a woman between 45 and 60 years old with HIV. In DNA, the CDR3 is TGTGCCAGCACCACTAGGATTGGGGATTTGAAGACCCAGTACTTC. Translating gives CASTTRIGDLKTQYF.